This TCR beta chain was documented in a study of OX40 agonist ivuxolimab in advanced cancers. Trimming took off 10 bases at V and 8 bases at J, with 23 bases between the two ends. The CDR3 contains 15 residues. In germline, CDR1 is LNHDA, CDR2 SQIVND (reference sequence). Study observations and caveats: No antigen was identified for the clonally expanded peripheral T cells. Some nonresponders additionally presented with little normalized T-cell clonal expansion. The average count of expanded clones was higher among CD8+ T cells than among CD4+.

Assay: immunoSEQ multiplex PCR; the TCRdb copy retains only in-frame clones and omits some. The repertoire holds approximately 86,000 clones, under 95% seen once, with approximately 0.3% in the top ten. On this clone itself: The antigen is not known.

This specimen consisted of CD4+ or CD8+ T cells sorted from blood, obtained in a trial of the OX40 agonist ivuxolimab. The chain has TRBV19 and TRBJ1-4; no clear D. The source is an adult with an advanced solid tumor such as melanoma, head and neck, liver or kidney cancer. CDR3 residues: CATHRTGELIEKLFF. CDR3 nucleotides: TGTGCCACCCACCGCACCGGGGAGTTAATCGAAAAACTGTTTTTT.